The T cell receptor beta chain under discussion was sequenced for a study of blood T cell repertoires in COVID-19. Study background: The United States, Italy and Spain supplied acute and convalescent COVID-19 samples.

In the original processing: From reference gene primer amplification, estimates of nucleated cell counts were derived. TCRdb keeps only in-frame clones here, not all; method: immunoSEQ multiplex PCR. That table is the source of V, J and clone size, and D and trimming were worked out from the DNA. The sample has 210,000 or so clones, around 82% seen once. CDR3 length: 18 residues. Looked up from germline, CDR1 is SGHRS and CDR2 is YFSETQ. About this clone: At one end the junction does not follow the germline gene, possibly because of a read error.

J is TRBJ2-2 and V is TRBV5-1; 10 bases are shared with TRBD2. This receptor was identified in a woman between 40 and 55 years old with acute COVID-19. The material sequenced was PBMCs or T cells enriched from blood (not recorded which). This chain's CDR3 is CASSLGLAVLYNTGELFF. The CDR3 nucleotides are TGCGCCAGCAGCCTCGGACTAGCGGTTCTGTATAACACCGGGGAGCTATTTTTT.